This T cell receptor (beta chain) was identified during a study of OX40 agonist ivuxolimab in advanced cancers. Study overall: Patients were given ivuxolimab, an antibody that agonizes OX40 (CD134).

As for this clone: Its antigen remains unidentified.

The assay was immunoSEQ multiplex PCR, and TCRdb's table has in-frame clones only and misses some. In the table there are tens of thousands of clones, approximately 94% of which are singletons. The sampling schedule covered blood at baseline, cycle 4 day 1, and cycle 7 day 1. General study findings and limits: Patients with a partial response at 0.1-3.0 mg/kg had among the lowest clonal expansion. CD4+ and CD8+ T cells in blood underwent clonal expansion by week 6 at 0.1 to 3.0 mg/kg.

This CDR3 has 16 amino acids. V lost 1 base to trimming and J lost 3 bases, with 15 bases between them. Germline V gene data show CDR1 as SGHVS and CDR2 as FNYEAQ. This sample comprised CD4+ or CD8+ T cells sorted from blood, obtained in a trial of the OX40 agonist ivuxolimab. This TCR derives from an adult with an advanced solid tumor such as melanoma, head and neck, liver or kidney cancer. V and J are TRBV7-6 and TRBJ1-1; no clear D. The CDR3 DNA follows: TGTGCCAGCAGCTTAGTTCCGGGGTTGGAGGACACTGAAGCTTTCTTT. It yields the protein CASSLVPGLEDTEAFF.